Sequencing of this T cell receptor (beta chain) was carried out in a study of post-analysis software for immune sequencing data. About the research overall: There were relapsing-remitting, secondary progressive and progressive-relapsing multiple sclerosis among the disease courses included.

Germline CDR1 reads SGHVS; CDR2 reads FNYEAQ. The CDR3 has 17 amino acids. V was pared by 3 bases and J by 5 bases, with 23 bases between. The authors incorporated unique molecular identifiers into the TCR beta cDNA libraries. It was from roughly 1 to 10 million T cells that some 500,000 cDNA molecules came. TCRdb itself ran the PCR reads through MiXCR, one entry per CDR3 protein. The sample lists about 560,000 distinct CDR3 sequences; 44% were seen once. With respect to this clonotype: Its target is unknown. Being one base from a much bigger clone, this may be a read error.

The study's findings and limits: Elevated frequency relative to controls characterized four or five TRBV segments in patients, TRBV5-6, TRBV5-1 and TRBV20-1 among them. F measure clustering grouped samples strongly by preparation batch.

This clonotype was sampled from a girl between 10 and 17 years old with multiple sclerosis. The rearrangement links TRBV7-6 to TRBJ2-7; D gene uncertain. Sequenced sample: blood. This CDR3 is CASSLGSGVKLSNEQYF. The CDR3 region has the DNA TGTGCCAGCAGCTTGGGTTCAGGAGTAAAATTGAGCAACGAGCAGTACTTC.